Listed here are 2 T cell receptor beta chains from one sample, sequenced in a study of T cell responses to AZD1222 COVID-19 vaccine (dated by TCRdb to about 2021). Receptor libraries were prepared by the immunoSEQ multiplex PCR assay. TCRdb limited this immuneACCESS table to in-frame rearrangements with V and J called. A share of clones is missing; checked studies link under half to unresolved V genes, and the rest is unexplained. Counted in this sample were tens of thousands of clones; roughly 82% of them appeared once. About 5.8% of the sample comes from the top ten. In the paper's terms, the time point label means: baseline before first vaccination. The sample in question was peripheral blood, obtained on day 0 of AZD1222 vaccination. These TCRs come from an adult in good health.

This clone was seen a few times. As DNA, the CDR3 is TGTGCCAGCAGCCCGGGGACAGGGATCTTTGGCTACACCTTC. Its translation is CASSPGTGIFGYTF. V and J are TRBV7-8 and TRBJ1-2, with TRBD1 identical over 9 bases. After removal of 5 bases from V and 7 bases from J, the junction contained 8 bases not matched to a gene. This CDR3 is built from 14 residues. CDR1 and CDR2 from the germline V gene are SGHVS and FQNEAQ.

The CDR3 DNA follows: TGTGCCAGCAGCCCGTGGACAGTTGGGGGCTACACCTTC. It encodes CASSPWTVGGYTF. The chain links TRBV14 to TRBJ1-2; a weak D match, TRBD1 (6 bases). The CDR3 is 13 residues long. Looked up from germline, CDR1 is SGHDN and CDR2 is FVKESK. V lost 4 bases, J lost 8 bases, and 14 bases lay in between.